This TCR beta chain was found in a study of cytomegalovirus exposure and HLA in healthy donors. The length of the CDR3 is 14 residues. The V and J ends lost 7 bases and 5 bases respectively, with 17 bases between them. Germline assignment: CDR1 SGDLS and CDR2 YYNGEE. Some clones are missing from TCRdb's copy, which holds only in-frame ones; the method was immunoSEQ multiplex PCR. The data contain some 90,000 clones, roughly 96% of them seen just once; the ten biggest clones take up about 0.8%. This chain links TRBV9 with TRBJ2-3; maybe TRBD2 (6 bases). What was sequenced was PBMCs. This sequence originates from a young man in good health and CMV-seronegative. The CDR3 protein is CASGYGGRGDTQYF. CDR3 bases: TGTGCCAGCGGGTACGGAGGGCGCGGAGATACGCAGTATTTT.